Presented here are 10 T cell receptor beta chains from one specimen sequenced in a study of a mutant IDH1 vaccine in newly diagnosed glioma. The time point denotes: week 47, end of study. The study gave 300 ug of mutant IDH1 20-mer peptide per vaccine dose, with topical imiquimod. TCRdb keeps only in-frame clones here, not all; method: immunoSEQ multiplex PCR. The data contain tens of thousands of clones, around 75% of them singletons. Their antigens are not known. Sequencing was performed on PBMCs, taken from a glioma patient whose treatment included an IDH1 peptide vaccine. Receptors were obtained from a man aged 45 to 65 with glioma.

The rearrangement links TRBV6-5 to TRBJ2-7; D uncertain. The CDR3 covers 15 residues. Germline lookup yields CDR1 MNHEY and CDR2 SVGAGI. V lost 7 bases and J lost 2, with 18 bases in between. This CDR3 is CASKPRGNLAYEQYF. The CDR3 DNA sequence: TGTGCCAGCAAGCCACGTGGGAACCTAGCCTACGAGCAGTACTTC.

The CDR3 protein is CAWSVRTGDVGELFF. The CDR3 nucleotides read TGTGCCTGGAGTGTAAGGACAGGGGACGTCGGGGAGCTGTTTTTT. V and J are TRBV30 and TRBJ2-2; TRBD1 aligns across 9 bases. The CDR3 contains 15 residues. Germline V CDR1 and CDR2: GTSNPN, SVGIG (reference sequence). Trimming cost V 0 bases and J 7 bases; bases outside gene matches: 6.

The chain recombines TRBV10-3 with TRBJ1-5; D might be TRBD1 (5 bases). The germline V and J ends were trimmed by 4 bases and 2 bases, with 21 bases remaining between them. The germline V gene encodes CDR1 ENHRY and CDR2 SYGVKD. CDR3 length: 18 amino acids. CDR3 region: CAISVGDTGSAGNQPQHF. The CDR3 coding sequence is TGTGCCATCAGTGTGGGAGATACAGGATCTGCGGGCAATCAGCCCCAGCATTTT.

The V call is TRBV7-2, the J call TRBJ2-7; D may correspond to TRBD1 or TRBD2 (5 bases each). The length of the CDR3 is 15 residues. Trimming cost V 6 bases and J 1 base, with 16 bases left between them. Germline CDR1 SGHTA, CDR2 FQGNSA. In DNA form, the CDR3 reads TGTGCCAGCAGGTCGGCCGGGGCGAATTCCTACGAGCAGTACTTC. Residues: CASRSAGANSYEQYF.

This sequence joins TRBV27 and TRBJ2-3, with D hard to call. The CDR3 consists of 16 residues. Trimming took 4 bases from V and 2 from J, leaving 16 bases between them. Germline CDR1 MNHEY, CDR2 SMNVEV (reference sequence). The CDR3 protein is CASSSARQMVTDTQYF. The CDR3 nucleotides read TGTGCCAGCAGTTCCGCCCGTCAAATGGTCACAGATACGCAGTATTTT.

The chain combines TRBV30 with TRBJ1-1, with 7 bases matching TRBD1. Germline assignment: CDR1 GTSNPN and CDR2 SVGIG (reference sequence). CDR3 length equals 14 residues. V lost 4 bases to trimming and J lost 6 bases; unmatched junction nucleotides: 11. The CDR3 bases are TGTGCCTGGAACTACAGGGGCGGGAGGGCTGAAGCTTTCTTT. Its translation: CAWNYRGGRAEAFF.

Here the CDR3 DNA reads TGTGCCAGCAGCTTAGCGCGGGGGGCAGGGGCCACCGGGGAGCTGTTTTTT. Its translation: CASSLARGAGATGELFF. V and J are TRBV7-9 and TRBJ2-2; 8 bases line up with TRBD2. The CDR3 is 17 amino acids. CDR1 and CDR2 (germline): SEHNR, FQNEAQ (reference sequence). V shed 0 bases, J shed 4 bases, and the junction held 7 bases outside the gene matches.

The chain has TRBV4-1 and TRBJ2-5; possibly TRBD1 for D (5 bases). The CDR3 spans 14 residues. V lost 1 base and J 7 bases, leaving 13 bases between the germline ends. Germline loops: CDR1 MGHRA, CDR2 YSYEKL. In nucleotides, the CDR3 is TGCGCCAGCAGCCAAGGGGGCAGCCCAGGGACCCAGTACTTC. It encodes CASSQGGSPGTQYF.

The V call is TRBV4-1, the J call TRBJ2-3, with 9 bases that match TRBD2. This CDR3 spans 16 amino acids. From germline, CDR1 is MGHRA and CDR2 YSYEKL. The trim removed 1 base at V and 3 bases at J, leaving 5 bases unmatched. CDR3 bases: TGCGCCAGCAGCCAAGTCGGTAGCGGGGGAACAGATACGCAGTATTTT. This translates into CASSQVGSGGTDTQYF.

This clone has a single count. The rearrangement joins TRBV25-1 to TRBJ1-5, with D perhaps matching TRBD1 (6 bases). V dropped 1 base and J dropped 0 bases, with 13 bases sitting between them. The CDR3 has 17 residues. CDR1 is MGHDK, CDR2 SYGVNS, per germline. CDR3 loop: CASSESGGPVSNQPQHF. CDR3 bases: TGTGCCAGCAGTGAATCGGGGGGGCCGGTTAGCAATCAGCCCCAGCATTTT.